The T cell receptor (beta chain) under discussion was sequenced for a study of blood T cell repertoires in COVID-19 (dated by TCRdb to about 2020). A note on the overall study: Collaborator samples came from the United States, Italy and Spain and covered acute and convalescent phases of COVID-19. The prospective study material was composed of cDNA or gDNA derived from T cells, B-cell-depleted T cells, or PBMCs. Deeply sampled blood TCRbeta repertoires from subjects exposed to, actively infected with, or recovered from COVID-19 were included in the dataset. The repertoires were released in a freely available public database intended as a resource for research on the immune response to SARS-CoV-2. Samples came from the ongoing ImmuneRACE study (first 160 participants) plus 1,254 subjects from 6 global collaborators. A de-identified subject ID, COVID-19 status, age in years and sex were almost always included in the sample metadata. Where available, HLA class I and class II types were obtained from metadata supplied by the sample provider rather than from assay-based typing.

This clone has more than one count but fewer than ten. The clone's antigen remains unknown. No base quality values were provided; no much bigger clone lies one nucleotide off. CDR1 and CDR2, looked up from the germline V gene, are SGDLS and YYNGEE. The CDR3 starts with the cysteine, ends with the phenylalanine, and has 18 residues. The entry retains the CDR3 DNA only, 54 bases that are in frame from base 1. The junction shows trimming of 3 bases on V and 5 bases on J, and the gene matches do not reach 14 bases of it. Collaborating institutions collected whole blood in K2EDTA tubes following their own protocols. For TCRbeta analysis, collaborators shipped samples in one of three forms: frozen whole blood, isolated PBMCs, or DNA extracted from either of those sample types. TCRbeta CDR3 regions were amplified from genomic DNA using the immunoSEQ Assay, a bias-controlled multiplex PCR. Per the source publication's procedure: Within the assay, amplification of reference gene primers was used to estimate how many nucleated cells each sample contained. To quantify the absolute abundance of each unique TCRbeta CDR3 rearrangement, sequence reads were collapsed and filtered. For each sample, productive Simpson clonality was calculated by taking the square root of Simpson's diversity index across productive rearrangements. As stored in TCRdb, this immuneACCESS dataset retains in-frame rearrangements with V and J assigned. A fraction of the clones does not appear; measured against another copy, unresolved V genes explain less than half of the discrepancy, and the remainder lacks a known reason. Clone size and V and J calls were adopted from that table, with D and trimming inferred from the DNA. This sample gives 120,000 or so clones in total; approximately 84% of them show up just once. In total, the top ten clones hold less than 2% of the sample.

Results and caveats for the whole study, not just this receptor: How much clinical and demographic metadata was included differed by source and by participant, and the metadata was provided uncurated.

The rearranged segments are TRBV9 and TRBJ2-1, and TRBD2 aligns with 10 junction nucleotides. The sample consisted of peripheral blood. The origin of this receptor is a man between 65 and 85 years old with acute or convalescent COVID-19. The DNA sequence is given as TGTGCCAGCAGCGCTGAGTCTAATGAGCGGGGGGGCCACAATGAGCAGTTCTTC. The resulting protein is CASSAESNERGGHNEQFF.